A single sample is the source of the 14 T cell receptor beta chains below, sequenced in a study of blood T cell repertoires in COVID-19. The assay was immunoSEQ multiplex PCR, and TCRdb's table has in-frame clones only and misses some. The sample includes about 220,000 clones, approximately 90% seen only once; the top ten take around 3.8%. Sequencing input: PBMCs or T cells enriched from blood (not recorded which). The source of these receptors is a woman between 35 and 50 years old with acute COVID-19.

This sequence joins TRBV5-4 and TRBJ1-2; 8 bases are a match to TRBD1. With V trimmed by 6 bases and J by 7 bases, 14 bases remained unmatched. The germline V gene has CDR1 SGHNT and CDR2 YYREEE (reference sequence). The length of the CDR3 is 15 residues. The CDR3 sequence is CASTLPDRDFGGYTF. DNA for the CDR3: TGTGCCAGCACCCTCCCGGACAGGGATTTTGGTGGCTACACCTTC.

The chain recombines TRBV7-2 with TRBJ1-5, with TRBD1 matching 7 bases. Germline V gene sequence: CDR1 SGHTA, CDR2 FQGNSA. The CDR3 extends over 14 amino acids. V dropped 6 bases and J dropped 4; count of bases not matched to a gene: 6. DNA for the CDR3: TGTGCCAGCAGTTGGACAGGAACTAATCAGCCCCAGCATTTT. It codes for CASSWTGTNQPQHF.

The V call is TRBV5-1, the J call TRBJ2-2, with unresolved D. CDR3 length: 18 amino acids. Trimming took off 1 base at V and 0 bases at J, with 16 bases between the two ends. Germline loops: CDR1 SGHRS, CDR2 YFSETQ. CDR3 region: CASSLRLPENPNTGELFF. The CDR3 bases are TGCGCCAGCAGCTTGCGACTTCCCGAGAACCCGAACACCGGGGAGCTGTTTTTT.

The V call is TRBV29-1, the J call TRBJ2-7; 7 nucleotides agree with TRBD1. The length of the CDR3 is 14 residues. Germline CDR1 reads SQVTM; CDR2 reads ANQGSEA. V was clipped by 6 bases and J by 6 bases; unmatched bases: 14. For the CDR3, the DNA is TGCAGCGTCCAATCCCAGGGGGTGGAAGCCGAGCAGTACTTC. Amino acids: CSVQSQGVEAEQYF.

The genes are TRBV11-3 and TRBJ2-5; TRBD2 matches 13 bases. Germline V gene lookup returns CDR1 SGHNT and CDR2 YENEEA. V lost 1 base, J lost 3 bases, and 2 bases stayed unmatched. CDR3 length equals 16 residues. This chain's CDR3 is CASSLGGLAGEETQYF. The CDR3 nucleotides are TGTGCCAGCAGCTTAGGAGGACTAGCGGGGGAAGAGACCCAGTACTTC.

This rearrangement joins TRBV9 to TRBJ1-1; 7 bases are a match to TRBD1. This CDR3 region has 18 residues. The J segment lost 1 base and the V segment lost 3 bases, leaving 15 bases of the junction unmatched. CDR1 SGDLS and CDR2 YYNGEE come from the germline V gene. The DNA of the CDR3 is TGTGCCAGCAGCGCGACCGGGACAGCCAGGAGCGCGAACACTGAAGCTTTCTTT. This gives the protein CASSATGTARSANTEAFF.

The J gene is TRBJ1-4, the V gene TRBV6-5; 7 bases align to TRBD1. The germline V gene has CDR1 MNHEY and CDR2 SVGAGI. Trimming at V came to 6 bases and at J to 8 bases, leaving 6 bases not matched to a gene. This CDR3 has 13 amino acids. CDR3 coding DNA: TGTGCCAGCAGGACAGGGAGCTTGGAAAAACTGTTTTTT. Encoded protein: CASRTGSLEKLFF.

This clone was seen just once. The CDR3 DNA reads TGTGCCAGCAGCTGGCGGGAGACCCAGTACTTC. Translation gives CASSWRETQYF. The chain combines TRBV5-8 with TRBJ2-5; D call uncertain. Germline CDR1 is SGHTS and CDR2 is YDEGEE. This CDR3 has 11 residues. The germline V and J ends were trimmed by 3 bases and 5 bases, with 5 bases remaining between them.

This chain connects TRBV6-2 or TRBV6-3 to TRBJ2-1; 12 nucleotides align to TRBD2. Trimming cost V 6 bases and J 6 bases; bases outside gene matches: 6. Germline V gene data show CDR1 as MNHEY and CDR2 as SVGEGT. CDR3 length equals 15 residues. The CDR3 sequence: CASRPSGGVVNEQFF. The CDR3 region has the DNA TGTGCCAGCAGGCCTAGCGGGGGGGTCGTCAATGAGCAGTTCTTC.

The chain carries TRBV5-1 and TRBJ1-1; 8 nucleotides align to TRBD1. The J segment lost 1 base and the V segment lost 1 base, leaving 3 bases of the junction unmatched. The CDR3 is 15 residues long. Per germline, CDR1 SGHRS and CDR2 YFSETQ. The CDR3 DNA reads TGCGCCAGCAGCTTGATGGGACAGGCGAACACTGAAGCTTTCTTT. It translates to CASSLMGQANTEAFF.

The gene calls are TRBV2 and TRBJ1-2; 8 bases are a match to TRBD1. This CDR3 is 15 amino acids long. V shed 6 bases, J shed 2 bases, and the junction held 8 bases outside the gene matches. Germline V gene lookup returns CDR1 SNHLY and CDR2 FYNNEI. This chain's CDR3 is CASRQTGQGNYGYTF. DNA of the CDR3: TGTGCCAGCAGACAGACAGGACAGGGAAACTATGGCTACACCTTC.

The chain uses TRBV5-1 and TRBJ2-3, with 8 positions matching TRBD1. The J segment lost 5 bases and the V segment lost 3 bases, leaving 8 bases of the junction unmatched. Germline V gene lookup returns CDR1 SGHRS and CDR2 YFSETQ. The CDR3 runs to 15 residues. CDR3 in DNA: TGCGCCAGCAGCTCTACGACAGGGGAGGTAGATACGCAGTATTTT. Residues: CASSSTTGEVDTQYF.

The chain carries TRBV7-3 and TRBJ1-1, with D tentatively TRBD1 (5 bases). Germline CDR1 is SGHTA and CDR2 is FQGTGA. V lost 6 bases and J lost 0, with 8 bases in between. The CDR3 contains 13 residues. CDR3 sequence reads: CASRLTVNTEAFF. In DNA form, the CDR3 reads TGTGCCAGCAGGCTGACAGTGAACACTGAAGCTTTCTTT.

J is TRBJ2-1 and V is TRBV11-2; maybe TRBD2 (5 bases). Trimming cost V 5 bases and J 6 bases, with 14 bases left between them. The CDR3 is 14 amino acids. Germline V CDR1 and CDR2: SGHAT, FQNNGV. CDR3 region: CASSRPPRGNEQFF. DNA for the CDR3: TGTGCCAGCAGCCGGCCCCCCCGGGGCAATGAGCAGTTCTTC.